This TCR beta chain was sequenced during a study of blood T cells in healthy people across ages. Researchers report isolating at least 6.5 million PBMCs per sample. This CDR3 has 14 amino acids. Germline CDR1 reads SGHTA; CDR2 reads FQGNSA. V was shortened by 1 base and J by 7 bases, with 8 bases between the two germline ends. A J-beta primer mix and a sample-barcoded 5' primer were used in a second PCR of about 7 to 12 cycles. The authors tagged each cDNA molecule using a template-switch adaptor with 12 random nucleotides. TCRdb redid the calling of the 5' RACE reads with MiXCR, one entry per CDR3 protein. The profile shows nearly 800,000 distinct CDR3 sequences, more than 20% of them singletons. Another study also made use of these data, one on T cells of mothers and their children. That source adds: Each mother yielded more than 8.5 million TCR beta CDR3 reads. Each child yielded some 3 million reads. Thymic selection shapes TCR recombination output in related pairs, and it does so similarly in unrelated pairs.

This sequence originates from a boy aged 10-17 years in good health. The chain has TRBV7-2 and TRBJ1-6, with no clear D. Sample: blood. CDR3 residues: CASSLVRQNSPLHF. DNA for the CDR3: TGTGCCAGCAGCTTAGTTCGGCAGAATTCACCCCTCCACTTT.